Shown below are 29 T cell receptor beta chains from a single sample sequenced in a study of cytomegalovirus exposure and HLA in healthy donors. In the PCR, 60 Vbeta and 13 Jbeta primers were used. The data were produced by immunoSEQ multiplex PCR, yet TCRdb's version contains in-frame clones alone and is incomplete. This table has about 110,000 clones, 79% appearing once. Sequenced sample: PBMCs. These receptors all stem from a woman aged 18-29 years in good health and CMV-seropositive.

This clone occurred a few times. The chain has TRBV2 and TRBJ2-1; TRBD2 matches at 11 bases. CDR3 size: 16 residues. V lost 4 bases, J lost 4 bases, and 6 bases stayed unmatched. Germline CDR1 is SNHLY and CDR2 is FYNNEI. The chain's CDR3 is CASSAGTSGQYNEQFF. Here the CDR3 DNA reads TGTGCCAGCAGTGCCGGGACTAGCGGCCAATACAATGAGCAGTTCTTC.

V gene TRBV19 combines with J gene TRBJ1-5, with D possibly matching TRBD1 (5 bases). V lost 6 bases to trimming and J lost 3 bases, with 9 bases between them. CDR1 LNHDA and CDR2 SQIVND come from the germline V gene (reference sequence). The CDR3 loop spans 13 amino acids. The CDR3 bases are TGTGCCAGTAGATCGGACACCAATCAGCCCCAGCATTTT. This sequence encodes CASRSDTNQPQHF. The full variable domain, completed using reference TRBV19 and TRBJ1-5, is DGGITQSPKYLFRKEGQNVTLSCEQNLNHDAMYWYRQDPGQGLRLIYYSQIVNDFQKGDIAEGYSVSREKKESFPLTVTSAQKNPTAFYLCASRSDTNQPQHFGDGTRLSIL.

The rearrangement uses TRBV19 and TRBJ1-1; D unclear. Germline-derived CDR1 and CDR2 are LNHDA and SQIVND (reference sequence). This CDR3 contains 13 residues. V gave up 4 bases and J gave up 1 base, with 7 bases separating them. The CDR3 protein is CASSTTGNTEAFF. In nucleotides, the CDR3 is TGTGCCAGTAGTACGACGGGGAACACTGAAGCTTTCTTT.

This clone has only a few counts. This chain links TRBV6-5 with TRBJ2-3; D may be TRBD2 (6 bases). The V end lost 10 bases, the J end lost 2 bases, and 7 bases lay between the germline ends. This CDR3 spans 11 amino acids. Germline CDR1 reads MNHEY; CDR2 reads SVGAGI. This chain's CDR3 is CATSVTDTQYF. Here the CDR3 DNA reads TGTGCCACTAGCGTCACAGATACGCAGTATTTT.

V gene TRBV4-1 combines with J gene TRBJ2-7; D is ambiguous. The CDR3 extends over 16 amino acids. V was cut by 2 bases and J by 0 bases, with 14 bases left in between. Germline-derived CDR1 and CDR2 are MGHRA and YSYEKL. The CDR3 is CASSQNEANPSYEQYF. In DNA form, the CDR3 reads TGCGCCAGCAGCCAAAACGAGGCAAACCCCTCCTACGAGCAGTACTTC.

This rearrangement joins TRBV7-9 to TRBJ2-5; tentative D call: TRBD2 (5 bases). The CDR3 totals 12 residues. Germline V gene sequence: CDR1 SEHNR, CDR2 FQNEAQ (reference sequence). Deletions cut 1 base from V and 7 bases from J, with 7 bases between. The CDR3 loop is CASSLEEATQYF. DNA for the CDR3: TGTGCCAGCAGCTTAGAGGAGGCGACCCAGTACTTC.

The chain is built from TRBV18 and TRBJ2-7; TRBD1 aligns across 7 bases. Unmatched junction bases numbered 9, after V lost 6 bases and J lost 4 bases. CDR1 is KGHSH, CDR2 LQKENI, per germline. The CDR3 sequence is 14 residues long. The CDR3 DNA follows: TGTGCCAGCTCGGAAGACAGGGAGTCGTACGAGCAGTACTTC. Translating it yields CASSEDRESYEQYF.

In its sample, this clone was seen a few times. The chain is built from TRBV7-6 and TRBJ1-1, with D perhaps matching TRBD1 (5 bases). The CDR3 is 13 residues long. Looked up from germline, CDR1 is SGHVS and CDR2 is FNYEAQ. V lost 3 bases and J 5 bases, leaving 10 bases between the germline ends. Here the CDR3 DNA reads TGTGCCAGCAGCTTCAGGGCGGGGACTGAAGCTTTCTTT. Translating it yields CASSFRAGTEAFF.

In its sample, this clone was seen a few times. This rearrangement joins TRBV7-8 to TRBJ1-4; 7 bases are a match to TRBD1. With 4 bases clipped from V and 10 bases from J, the junction kept 9 bases outside the gene matches. The CDR3 runs 14 residues. Germline-derived CDR1 and CDR2 are SGHVS and FQNEAQ. In nucleotides, the CDR3 is TGTGCCAGCAGCTCCACCGGGACAGACCTAAAACTGTTTTTT. Protein sequence: CASSSTGTDLKLFF.

The chain couples TRBV6-6 to TRBJ1-2, with unresolved D. The CDR3 has 13 residues. Trimming pared 3 bases from V and 8 bases from J, leaving 13 bases between. Germline loops: CDR1 MNHNY, CDR2 SVGAGI (reference sequence). CDR3 sequence (DNA): TGTGCCAGCAGTTATGGCCCCCTGCGGGGCTACACCTTC. It specifies CASSYGPLRGYTF.

The chain has TRBV18 and TRBJ2-1, with TRBD2 matching 10 bases. The J segment lost 7 bases and the V segment lost 0 bases, leaving 6 bases of the junction unmatched. Germline V CDR1 and CDR2: KGHSH, LQKENI. CDR3 length: 16 amino acids. Here the CDR3 reads CASSPPRILAGNEQFF. The CDR3 DNA reads TGTGCCAGCTCACCACCACGTATACTAGCGGGGAATGAGCAGTTCTTC.

The chain is built from TRBV10-3 and TRBJ1-2, with 12 positions matching TRBD1. Germline CDR1 and CDR2: ENHRY and SYGVKD. The CDR3 runs to 16 residues. The trim removed 3 bases at V and 4 bases at J, leaving 6 bases unmatched. In nucleotides, the CDR3 is TGTGCCATCAGTGACCGGGACAGGGGGCTATCCTATGGCTACACCTTC. Its translation: CAISDRDRGLSYGYTF.

The chain uses TRBV11-2 and TRBJ1-4, with D possibly matching TRBD1 (5 bases). Germline V gene lookup returns CDR1 SGHAT and CDR2 FQNNGV. CDR3 length equals 14 residues. Trimming cost V 5 bases and J 5 bases, with 12 bases left between them. The CDR3 protein is CASSVRQRNEKLFF. CDR3 in DNA: TGTGCCAGCAGCGTTCGACAGAGGAATGAAAAACTGTTTTTT.

V and J are TRBV7-9 and TRBJ1-2; D is unresolved. The CDR3 has 15 amino acids. The germline V gene encodes CDR1 SEHNR and CDR2 FQNEAQ (reference sequence). The V end was cut by 4 bases, the J end by 5 bases, with 17 bases between. CDR3 nucleotide sequence: TGTGCCAGCAGCTCGGAGGGTAACCCTAGGTATGGCTACACCTTC. Encoded protein: CASSSEGNPRYGYTF.

The chain combines TRBV2 with TRBJ1-5; D not resolved. V was clipped by 6 bases and J by 3 bases, with 6 bases between them. The CDR3 runs to 12 residues. From germline, CDR1 is SNHLY and CDR2 FYNNEI. CDR3 protein: CASRSNNQPQHF. The DNA of the CDR3 is TGTGCCAGCAGGTCTAACAATCAGCCCCAGCATTTT.

This clone was detected a few times. This rearrangement joins TRBV6-4 to TRBJ1-5, with D unclear. This CDR3 comprises 13 residues. CDR1 is MRHNA, CDR2 SNTAGT, per germline. Trimming took 3 bases from V and 1 from J, leaving 4 bases between them. CDR3 region: CASSEQSNQPQHF. CDR3 nucleotide sequence: TGTGCCAGCAGTGAACAGAGCAATCAGCCCCAGCATTTT.

The chain joins TRBV2 to TRBJ2-7, with TRBD2 identical over 11 bases. CDR1 and CDR2 (germline): SNHLY, FYNNEI. This CDR3 has 16 amino acids. Trimming removed 6 bases from V and 2 bases from J; junction bases left unmatched: 9. The CDR3 DNA reads as TGTGCCAGCAGCTGGACTAGCGGGTCCGATACCTACGAGCAGTACTTC. Its protein product is CASSWTSGSDTYEQYF.

The chain joins TRBV10-3 to TRBJ2-5, with 9 bases aligning to TRBD1. The CDR3 length is 15 residues. The germline gives CDR1 ENHRY, CDR2 SYGVKD. With 5 bases clipped from V and 3 bases from J, the junction kept 7 bases outside the gene matches. The CDR3, as DNA: TGTGCCATCAGTCCAAACCGGGACAGGGAAGAGACCCAGTACTTC. It codes for CAISPNRDREETQYF.

This chain uses TRBV11-2 with TRBJ1-6; D remains unclear. Per the germline V gene, CDR1 is SGHAT and CDR2 is FQNNGV. This CDR3 contains 15 residues. V was pared by 1 base and J by 3 bases, with 7 bases between. In nucleotides, the CDR3 is TGTGCCAGCAGCTTAGTAGCGGACTATAATTCACCCCTCCACTTT. It is translated as CASSLVADYNSPLHF.

This clone occurred once. V usage is TRBV6-1 and J usage is TRBJ2-1; tentative D call: TRBD2 (6 bases). CDR1 MNHNS and CDR2 SASEGT come from the germline V gene. CDR3 size: 17 residues. The ends were cut back, 3 bases at V and 4 bases at J, with 19 bases in the middle. CDR3 nucleotides: TGTGCCAGCAGTGATCGTTTAGTGGGAGGCCCTTACAATGAGCAGTTCTTC. Its translation is CASSDRLVGGPYNEQFF.

This rearrangement joins TRBV19 to TRBJ1-2; a weak D match, TRBD1 (6 bases). The CDR3 totals 14 residues. V lost 11 bases and J 6 bases, leaving 22 bases between the germline ends. From germline, CDR1 is LNHDA and CDR2 SQIVND (reference sequence). CDR3 amino acids: CAAGKGVRAHGYTF. The CDR3 DNA follows: TGTGCCGCAGGAAAGGGGGTGAGGGCGCATGGCTACACCTTC. Based on the CDR3 plus reference TRBV19 and TRBJ1-2, the full variable domain is DGGITQSPKYLFRKEGQNVTLSCEQNLNHDAMYWYRQDPGQGLRLIYYSQIVNDFQKGDIAEGYSVSREKKESFPLTVTSAQKNPTAFYLCAAGKGVRAHGYTFGSGTRLTVV.

This clone was observed a few times. With a far larger clone one base away, a read error is the likely cause. The chain combines TRBV28 with TRBJ2-2, with TRBD2 matching 8 bases. The germline V gene encodes CDR1 MDHEN and CDR2 SYDVKM. CDR3 length equals 13 residues. CDR3 in DNA: TGTCCCGGGGGGGAGAGGGGCACCGGGGAGCTGTTTTTT. This sequence encodes CPGGERGTGELFF.

For this clone: The junction and the germline gene differ at one end; a read error may be behind it. The V gene is TRBV7-7, the J gene TRBJ2-6; TRBD2 is a possible D gene (6 bases). The CDR3 totals 15 residues. The germline V gene has CDR1 SSHAT and CDR2 FNYEAQ (reference sequence). DNA of the CDR3: TGTGCTAGCAGCTTACGCGGGACCGGGGCCAACGTCCTGACTTTC. Protein: CASSLRGTGANVLTF.

The chain couples TRBV11-3 to TRBJ2-7; 12 bases are shared with TRBD2. Germline loops: CDR1 SGHNT, CDR2 YENEEA. The CDR3 sequence is 16 residues long. Trimming at V came to 5 bases and at J to 5 bases, leaving 10 bases not matched to a gene. The DNA of the CDR3 is TGTGCCAGCAGCCCCCGAGAGACTAGCGGGAGTAACGAGCAGTACTTC. It codes for CASSPRETSGSNEQYF.

This clone was seen once. The chain employs TRBV5-4 and TRBJ2-1; 8 positions match TRBD2. The germline V gene encodes CDR1 SGHNT and CDR2 YYREEE (reference sequence). The CDR3 loop spans 16 amino acids. V lost 4 bases, J lost 2 bases, and 8 bases stayed unmatched. CDR3 nucleotide sequence: TGTGCCAGCAGCCAGAATAGCGGGGCTCCCTACAATGAGCAGTTCTTC. Translation: CASSQNSGAPYNEQFF.

The chain recombines TRBV9 with TRBJ2-7; 7 nucleotides line up with TRBD2. Germline-derived CDR1 and CDR2 are SGDLS and YYNGEE. The CDR3 has 14 residues. Trimming at V came to 3 bases and at J to 0 bases, leaving 3 bases not matched to a gene. CDR3 loop: CASSAGGSSYEQYF. The DNA of the CDR3 is TGTGCCAGCAGCGCGGGCGGGAGCTCCTACGAGCAGTACTTC. The full variable domain, rest sourced from reference TRBV9 and TRBJ2-7, is DSGVTQTPKHLITATGQRVTLRCSPRSGDLSVYWYQQSLDQGLQFLIQYYNGEERAKGNILERFSAQQFPDLHSELNLSSLELGDSALYFCASSAGGSSYEQYFGPGTRLTVT.

The chain has TRBV5-6 and TRBJ2-7; TRBD2 might be the D (5 bases). The V gene lost 2 bases and the J gene lost 6 bases, with 9 bases spanning the gap. This CDR3 has 12 residues. The germline V gene has CDR1 SGHDT and CDR2 YYEEEE. CDR3 DNA sequence: TGTGCCAGCAGCTTAGGAGCGGTCGAGCAGTACTTC. It translates to CASSLGAVEQYF.

This rearrangement joins TRBV28 to TRBJ1-3; a weak D match, TRBD1 (6 bases). CDR3 length: 14 amino acids. V was shortened by 5 bases and J by 11 bases, with 19 bases between the two germline ends. The germline gives CDR1 MDHEN, CDR2 SYDVKM. CDR3 in amino acids: CASSRTVGVRSIYF. The CDR3 nucleotides are TGTGCCAGCAGTCGGACAGTCGGAGTTCGCTCCATATATTTT.

The V and J genes are TRBV30 and TRBJ1-2; a weak D match, TRBD1 (6 bases). CDR3 length equals 15 residues. Germline CDR1 reads GTSNPN; CDR2 reads SVGIG (reference sequence). V was cut by 2 bases and J by 3 bases, with 16 bases left in between. CDR3 in DNA: TGTGCCTGGAGTCACAGGGTGACGGGGTACTATGGCTACACCTTC. Residues: CAWSHRVTGYYGYTF.